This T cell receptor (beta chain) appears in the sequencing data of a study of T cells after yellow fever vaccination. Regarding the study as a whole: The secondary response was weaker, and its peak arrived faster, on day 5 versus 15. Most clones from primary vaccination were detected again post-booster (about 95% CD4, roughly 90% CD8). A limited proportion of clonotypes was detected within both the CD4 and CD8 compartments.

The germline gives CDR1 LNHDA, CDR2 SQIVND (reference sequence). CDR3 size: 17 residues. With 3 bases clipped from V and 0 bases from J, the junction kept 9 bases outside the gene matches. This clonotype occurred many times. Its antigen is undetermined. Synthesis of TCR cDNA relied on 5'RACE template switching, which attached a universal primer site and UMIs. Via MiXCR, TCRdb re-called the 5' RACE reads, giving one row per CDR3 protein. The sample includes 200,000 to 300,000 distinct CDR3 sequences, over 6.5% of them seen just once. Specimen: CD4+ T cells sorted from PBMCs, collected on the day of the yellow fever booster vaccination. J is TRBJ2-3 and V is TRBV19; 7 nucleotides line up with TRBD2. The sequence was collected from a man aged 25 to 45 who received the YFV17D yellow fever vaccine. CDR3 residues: CASSMVSAGISTDTQYF. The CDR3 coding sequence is TGTGCCAGTAGTATGGTATCAGCGGGGATAAGCACAGATACGCAGTATTTT. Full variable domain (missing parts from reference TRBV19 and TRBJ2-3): DGGITQSPKYLFRKEGQNVTLSCEQNLNHDAMYWYRQDPGQGLRLIYYSQIVNDFQKGDIAEGYSVSREKKESFPLTVTSAQKNPTAFYLCASSMVSAGISTDTQYFGPGTRLTVL.